Listed below are T cell receptor beta chains from one sample, sequenced in a study of identical twins. One entry per CDR3 protein results from TCRdb running MiXCR on the 5' RACE reads. The data hold 350,000 to 600,000 distinct CDR3 sequences, with approximately 15% observed a single time. A further study also used this sample, focusing on yellow fever vaccine responses in identical twins.

Sequencing was done on a sample of CD4+ T cells sorted from blood. Receptors were obtained from a woman between 18 and 29 years old in good health. Each CDR3 is given with its conserved first and last residue. The D gene is left open where the match is weak. Part of the rows lack a size; the others show once, few, many or a class for expanded clones.

abundance | j_gene | d_gene | v_gene | CDR3aa | CDR3nt
. | TRBJ1-2 | . | TRBV3-1 | CASSQGGIANYGYTF | TGTGCCAGCAGCCAAGGGGGAATAGCTAACTATGGCTACACCTTC
few | TRBJ2-3 | . | TRBV9 | CASSASTSTTTGNTQYF | TGTGCCAGCAGCGCGAGTACCTCCACCACGACAGGAAATACGCAGTATTTT
few | TRBJ2-5 | TRBD1 | TRBV29-1 | CSVEEYHRGRLQETQYF | TGCAGCGTTGAAGAGTACCACAGGGGGCGCTTGCAAGAGACCCAGTACTTC
many | TRBJ2-2 | . | TRBV12-3/TRBV12-4 | CASRGIRNTGELFF | TGTGCCAGCAGGGGTATCCGGAACACCGGGGAGCTGTTTTTT
. | TRBJ2-3 | . | TRBV10-3 | CAISVGGKDTQYF | TGTGCCATCAGTGTCGGGGGAAAAGATACGCAGTATTTT
few | TRBJ2-6 | TRBD1 | TRBV3-1 | CASSHHGTGILGANVLTF | TGTGCCAGCAGCCATCACGGGACAGGGATTTTAGGGGCCAACGTCCTGACTTTC
. | TRBJ2-3 | . | TRBV29-1 | CSVVLQGGIGTQYF | TGCAGCGTAGTTCTCCAAGGGGGGATCGGTACGCAGTATTTT
few | TRBJ2-7 | TRBD2 | TRBV29-1 | CSISGRQRGETSYEQYF | TGCAGCATCAGTGGGAGACAGCGGGGCGAGACCTCCTACGAGCAGTACTTC
few | TRBJ2-7 | TRBD1 | TRBV2 | CASRWDRRVYEQYF | TGTGCCAGCAGATGGGACAGGAGGGTCTACGAGCAGTACTTC
. | TRBJ2-5 | . | TRBV3-1 | CASSKDSSQETQYF | TGTGCCAGCAGCAAGGACAGTTCTCAAGAGACCCAGTACTTC
. | TRBJ2-1 | . | TRBV6-6 | CASSADNVQFF | TGTGCCAGCAGTGCCGATAATGTGCAGTTCTTC
. | TRBJ2-5 | TRBD2 | TRBV12-3/TRBV12-4 | CASSLGGRQETQYF | TGTGCCAGCAGTTTGGGGGGGAGGCAAGAGACCCAGTACTTC
few | TRBJ2-7 | TRBD1 | TRBV14 | CASSQEDRRSYEQYF | TGTGCCAGCAGCCAAGAGGACAGGAGGTCCTACGAGCAGTACTTC
few | TRBJ2-3 | . | TRBV5-5 | CASSGRLGGDTQYF | TGTGCCAGCAGCGGCCGCTTGGGCGGAGATACGCAGTATTTT
. | TRBJ2-3 | . | TRBV6-5 | CASSSSGGVDTQYF | TGTGCCAGCAGTTCCTCGGGGGGCGTAGATACGCAGTATTTT
. | TRBJ2-2 | TRBD2 | TRBV5-1 | CASSLPRGGGTGELFF | TGCGCCAGCAGCTTGCCGAGGGGCGGGGGCACCGGGGAGCTGTTTTTT
. | TRBJ2-3 | . | TRBV10-3 | CAIQDTRWGTDTQYF | TGTGCCATCCAAGACACGCGGTGGGGCACAGATACGCAGTATTTT
. | TRBJ2-7 | . | TRBV12-3/TRBV12-4 | CASKGDGLEQYF | TGTGCCAGCAAAGGGGATGGTCTCGAGCAGTACTTC
many | TRBJ1-2 | TRBD1 | TRBV25-1 | CASRRTGGNGGYTF | TGTGCCAGCAGAAGGACAGGGGGCAATGGTGGCTACACCTTC
few | TRBJ2-7 | TRBD1 | TRBV6-1 | CASSKRTGGYEQYF | TGTGCCAGCAGTAAACGGACAGGGGGCTACGAGCAGTACTTC
many | TRBJ2-5 | . | TRBV20-1 | CSASSSLSKETQYF | TGCAGTGCTAGCTCCTCGTTGTCTAAAGAGACCCAGTACTTC
. | TRBJ2-5 | TRBD1 | TRBV28 | CASIPTGTQETQYF | TGTGCCAGCATCCCGACAGGGACCCAAGAGACCCAGTACTTC
few | TRBJ2-3 | TRBD2 | TRBV9 | CASSVRLAADTQYF | TGTGCCAGCAGCGTACGACTAGCAGCAGATACGCAGTATTTT
. | TRBJ2-5 | . | TRBV7-9 | CASSRRTVLQETQYF | TGTGCCAGCAGCAGACGAACAGTCCTCCAAGAGACCCAGTACTTC
. | TRBJ2-3 | TRBD2 | TRBV5-1 | CASTWGTSGRQGDTQYF | TGCGCCAGCACTTGGGGGACTAGCGGGAGACAAGGAGATACGCAGTATTTT
. | TRBJ2-6 | . | TRBV30 | CAWLDSSGANVLTF | TGTGCCTGGCTAGATAGCTCTGGGGCCAACGTCCTGACTTTC
. | TRBJ2-1 | TRBD1 | TRBV28 | CASTPGTGVGNEQFF | TGTGCCAGCACCCCGGGGACAGGGGTCGGCAATGAGCAGTTCTTC
. | TRBJ2-1 | TRBD2 | TRBV6-1 | CASSEGTSGSGEQFF | TGTGCCAGCAGTGAAGGGACTAGCGGGAGTGGTGAGCAGTTCTTC
. | TRBJ1-6 | . | TRBV5-1 | CASSQSASSYNSPLHF | TGCGCCAGCAGCCAGTCCGCAAGCTCCTATAATTCACCCCTCCACTTT
. | TRBJ2-1 | TRBD1 | TRBV5-1 | CASSGTGQGNEQFF | TGCGCCAGCAGCGGAACGGGACAGGGAAATGAGCAGTTCTTC
many | TRBJ2-4 | . | TRBV7-2 | CASSLAPGGQNIQYF | TGTGCCAGCAGCTTAGCCCCAGGGGGGCAAAACATTCAGTACTTC
many | TRBJ2-5 | . | TRBV6-2/TRBV6-3 | CASSYSYRDTQETQYF | TGTGCCAGCAGTTACTCGTACCGGGACACGCAAGAGACCCAGTACTTC
. | TRBJ2-7 | TRBD2 | TRBV6-5 | CASSYSGLAGVREQYF | TGTGCCAGCAGTTACTCGGGACTAGCGGGAGTACGGGAGCAGTACTTC
few | TRBJ1-1 | TRBD1 | TRBV7-6 | CASSLGAGTGGHTEAFF | TGTGCCAGCAGCTTGGGGGCAGGGACAGGGGGCCACACTGAAGCTTTCTTT
. | TRBJ1-5 | . | TRBV2 | CASSGVGKGSNQPQHF | TGTGCCAGCAGTGGGGTAGGGAAAGGAAGCAATCAGCCCCAGCATTTT
. | TRBJ2-3 | . | TRBV4-1 | CASSQERSIEGADTQYF | TGCGCCAGCAGCCAAGAGAGGAGCATTGAAGGGGCAGATACGCAGTATTTT